This T cell receptor beta chain originates from a study of T cells in Graves' hyperthyroidism and ophthalmopathy. Whole-study context: Any treatment followed the collection of peripheral blood at initial diagnosis.

V shed 6 bases and J 4 bases; nucleotides not matched to a gene: 11. The germline V gene encodes CDR1 DFQATT and CDR2 SNEGSKA (reference sequence). This CDR3 comprises 16 residues. Disease duration under 2 months; hyperthyroidism patients were aged 18 to 65. The CDR3 regions of TCR beta were amplified from RNA transcripts. The HTBI primer set served for first-round RT-PCR of the TCR CDR3. TCRdb analysed the multiplex PCR reads with MiXCR anew, one entry per CDR3 protein. The sample gives around 420,000 distinct CDR3 sequences, about an eighth of which show up once; around 5.3% is in the top ten. Sequenced: blood. The chain recombines TRBV20-1 with TRBJ2-7, with TRBD2 matching 14 bases. This TCR came from a woman younger than 35 with Graves' hyperthyroidism. CDR3 coding DNA: TGCAGTGCCGCTCTGCCCGGGACTAGCGGGAGTTACGAGCAGTACTTC. As protein: CSAALPGTSGSYEQYF.